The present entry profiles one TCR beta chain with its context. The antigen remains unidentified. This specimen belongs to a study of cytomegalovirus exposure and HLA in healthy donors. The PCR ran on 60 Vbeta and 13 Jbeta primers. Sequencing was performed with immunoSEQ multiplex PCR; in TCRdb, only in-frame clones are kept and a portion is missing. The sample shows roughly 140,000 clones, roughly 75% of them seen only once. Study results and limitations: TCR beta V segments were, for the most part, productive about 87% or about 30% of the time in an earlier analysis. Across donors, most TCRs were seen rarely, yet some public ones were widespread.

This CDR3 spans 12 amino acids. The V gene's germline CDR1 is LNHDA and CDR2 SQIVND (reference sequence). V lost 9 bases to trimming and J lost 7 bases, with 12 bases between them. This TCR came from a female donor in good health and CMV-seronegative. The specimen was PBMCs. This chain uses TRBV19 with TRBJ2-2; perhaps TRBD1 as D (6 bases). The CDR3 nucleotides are TGTGCCAGCCGACAACAGGGCGGGGAGCTGTTTTTT. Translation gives CASRQQGGELFF.